This TCR beta chain is from a study of cytomegalovirus exposure and HLA in healthy donors. Worth noting for this clone: The antigen is undetermined.

Study-wide findings and caveats: The study listed about 150 cytomegalovirus-associated TCR beta chains.

The CDR3 has 14 amino acids. Per germline, CDR1 SGHNT and CDR2 YYREEE (reference sequence). V dropped 4 bases and J dropped 4 bases, with 12 bases sitting between them. The PCR contained 60 Vbeta and 13 Jbeta primers. Only in-frame clones appear in the TCRdb table, and some are missing; sequencing was by immunoSEQ multiplex PCR. Of some 120,000 clones listed, nearly 80% are singletons. This chain uses TRBV5-4 with TRBJ2-1; D is possibly TRBD1 (5 bases). The sample taken for sequencing was PBMCs. This sequence originates from a woman aged 40 to 50 in good health and CMV-seronegative. The CDR3, as DNA: TGTGCCAGCAGCCAACCAGGGTCGTACAATGAGCAGTTCTTC. Residues: CASSQPGSYNEQFF.